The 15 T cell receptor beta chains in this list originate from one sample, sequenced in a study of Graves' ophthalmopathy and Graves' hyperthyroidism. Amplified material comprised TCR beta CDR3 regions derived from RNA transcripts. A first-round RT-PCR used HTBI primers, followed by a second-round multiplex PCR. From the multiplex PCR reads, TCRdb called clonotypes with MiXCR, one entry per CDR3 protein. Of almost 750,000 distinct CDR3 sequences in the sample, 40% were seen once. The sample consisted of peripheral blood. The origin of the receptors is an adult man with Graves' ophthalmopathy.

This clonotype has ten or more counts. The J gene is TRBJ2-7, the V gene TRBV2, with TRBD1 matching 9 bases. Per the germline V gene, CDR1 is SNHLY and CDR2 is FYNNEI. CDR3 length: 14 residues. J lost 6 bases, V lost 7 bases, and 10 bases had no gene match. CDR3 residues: CASTSGTGPFEQYF. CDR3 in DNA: TGTGCCAGCACCTCTGGGACAGGGCCTTTCGAGCAGTACTTC.

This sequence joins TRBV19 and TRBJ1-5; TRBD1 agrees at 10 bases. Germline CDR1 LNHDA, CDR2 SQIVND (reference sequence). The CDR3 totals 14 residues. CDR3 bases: TGTGCTAGAAAGACAGGGGGCGGCAATCAGCCCCAGCATTTT. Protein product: CARKTGGGNQPQHF. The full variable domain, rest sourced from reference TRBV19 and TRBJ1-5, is DGGITQSPKYLFRKEGQNVTLSCEQNLNHDAMYWYRQDPGQGLRLIYYSQIVNDFQKGDIAEGYSVSREKKESFPLTVTSAQKNPTAFYLCARKTGGGNQPQHFGDGTRLSIL.

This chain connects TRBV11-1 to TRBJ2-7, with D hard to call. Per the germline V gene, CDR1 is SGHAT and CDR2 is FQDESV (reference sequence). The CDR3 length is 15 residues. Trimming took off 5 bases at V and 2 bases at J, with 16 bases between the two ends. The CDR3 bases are TGTGCCAGCAGCCTAGATGACACGAAGGCCTACGAGCAGTACGTC. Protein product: CASSLDDTKAYEQYV.

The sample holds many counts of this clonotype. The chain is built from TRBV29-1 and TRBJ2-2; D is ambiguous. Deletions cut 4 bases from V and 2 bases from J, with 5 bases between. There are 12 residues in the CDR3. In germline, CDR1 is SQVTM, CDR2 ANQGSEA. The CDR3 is CSVVLNTGELFF. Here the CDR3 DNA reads TGCAGCGTTGTGCTAAACACCGGGGAGCTGTTTTTT.

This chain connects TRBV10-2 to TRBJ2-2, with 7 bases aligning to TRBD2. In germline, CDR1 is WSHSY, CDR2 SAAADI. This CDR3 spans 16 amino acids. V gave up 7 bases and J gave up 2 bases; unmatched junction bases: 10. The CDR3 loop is CASKLSGTTNTGELFF. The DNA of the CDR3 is TGCGCCAGCAAGCTATCCGGGACTACCAACACCGGGGAGCTGTTTTTT.

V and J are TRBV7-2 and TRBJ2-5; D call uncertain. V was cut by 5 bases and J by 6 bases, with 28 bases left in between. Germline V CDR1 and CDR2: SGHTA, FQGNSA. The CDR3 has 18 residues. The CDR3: CASSQDSPLTLGGKTQYF. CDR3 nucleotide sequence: TGTGCCAGCAGCCAAGATTCCCCCCTAACTTTAGGTGGAAAGACCCAGTACTTC.

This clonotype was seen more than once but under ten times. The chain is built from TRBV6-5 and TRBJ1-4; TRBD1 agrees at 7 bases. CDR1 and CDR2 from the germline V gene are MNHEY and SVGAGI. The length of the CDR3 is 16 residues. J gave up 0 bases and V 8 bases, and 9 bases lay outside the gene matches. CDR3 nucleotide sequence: TGTGCCAGCGGACGGGACAGCTATGCAACTAATGAAAAACTGTTTTTT. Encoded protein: CASGRDSYATNEKLFF.

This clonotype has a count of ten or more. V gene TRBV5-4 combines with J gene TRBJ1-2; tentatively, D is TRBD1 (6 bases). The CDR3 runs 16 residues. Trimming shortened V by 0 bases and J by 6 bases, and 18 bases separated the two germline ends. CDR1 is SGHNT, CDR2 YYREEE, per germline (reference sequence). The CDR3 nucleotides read TGTGCCAGCAGCTTGGCCGTGGGGGGCGGACCTGATGGCTACACCTTC. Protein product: CASSLAVGGGPDGYTF.

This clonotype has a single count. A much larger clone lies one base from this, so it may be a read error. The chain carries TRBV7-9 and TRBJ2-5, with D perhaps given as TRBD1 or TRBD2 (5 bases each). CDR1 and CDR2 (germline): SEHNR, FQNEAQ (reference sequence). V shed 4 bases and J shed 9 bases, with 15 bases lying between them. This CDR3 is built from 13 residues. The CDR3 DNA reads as TGTGCCAGCAGCTCCCCAGGGAAGGAGGCCCAGTACTTC. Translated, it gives CASSSPGKEAQYF.

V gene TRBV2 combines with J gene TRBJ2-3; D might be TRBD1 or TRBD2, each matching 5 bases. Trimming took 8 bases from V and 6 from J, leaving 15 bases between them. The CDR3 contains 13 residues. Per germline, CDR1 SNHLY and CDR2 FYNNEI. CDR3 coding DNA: TGTGCCAGCGAAGGGACGTCCCGGGATACGCAGTATTTT. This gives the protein CASEGTSRDTQYF.

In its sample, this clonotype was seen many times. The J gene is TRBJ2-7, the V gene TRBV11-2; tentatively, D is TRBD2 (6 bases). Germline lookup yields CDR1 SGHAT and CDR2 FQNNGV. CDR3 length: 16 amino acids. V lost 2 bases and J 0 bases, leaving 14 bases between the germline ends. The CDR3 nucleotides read TGTGCCAGCAGCTTACGGAGGGTCCCCCTCTCCTACGAGCAGTACTTC. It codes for CASSLRRVPLSYEQYF.

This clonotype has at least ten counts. CDR3 DNA: TGTGCCAGCAGGGAAGATCCTCAGCCCCAGCATTTT. Translating gives CASREDPQPQHF. The chain combines TRBV24-1 with TRBJ1-5, with D possibly matching TRBD1 (5 bases). The CDR3 spans 12 residues. Germline lookup yields CDR1 KGHDR and CDR2 SFDVKD. V lost 11 bases to trimming and J lost 6 bases, with 13 bases between them.

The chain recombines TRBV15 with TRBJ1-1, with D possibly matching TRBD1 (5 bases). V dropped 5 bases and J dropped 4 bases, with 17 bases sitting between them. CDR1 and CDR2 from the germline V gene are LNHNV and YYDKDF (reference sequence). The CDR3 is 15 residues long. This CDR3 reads CATSSRRGFGTEAFF. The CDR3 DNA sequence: TGTGCCACCAGCTCCCGACGGGGGTTCGGCACTGAAGCTTTCTTT.

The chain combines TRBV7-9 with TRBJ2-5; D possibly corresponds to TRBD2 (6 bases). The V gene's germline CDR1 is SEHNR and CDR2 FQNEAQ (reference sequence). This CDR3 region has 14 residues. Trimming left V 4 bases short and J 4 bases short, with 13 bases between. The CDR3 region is CASSSRDSGETQYF. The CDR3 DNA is TGTGCCAGCAGCTCCCGGGACTCGGGAGAGACCCAGTACTTC.

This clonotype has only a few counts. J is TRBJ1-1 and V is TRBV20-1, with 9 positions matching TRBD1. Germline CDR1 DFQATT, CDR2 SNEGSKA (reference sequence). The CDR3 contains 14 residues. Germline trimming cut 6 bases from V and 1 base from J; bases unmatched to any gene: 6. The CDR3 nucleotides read TGCAGTGCCCACCGGACAGGGGAGAACACTGAAGCTTTCTTT. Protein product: CSAHRTGENTEAFF.